The TCR beta chain under discussion was sequenced for a study of Ad26.COV2.S vaccination and SARS-CoV-2 variants. This sample's treatment: roughly 20 received Ad26.COV2.S at low or high dose, single or two shots; 5 received placebo; per-sample allocation not given. Repertoires come from day 63 after the first vaccine or placebo injection. It was Wuhan-strain SARS-CoV-2 spike that the Ad26 vaccine vector expressed. Sequencing was performed with immunoSEQ multiplex PCR; in TCRdb, only in-frame clones are kept and a portion is missing. Of more than 250,000 clones listed, 87% were seen once; the top ten hold more than 2.5%. The V gene's germline CDR1 is LGHDT and CDR2 YNNKEL (reference sequence). V was pared by 5 bases and J by 4 bases, with 3 bases of the junction left unmatched. The CDR3 is 15 residues long.

This chain joins TRBV3-1 (or the pseudogene TRBV3-2) and TRBJ2-5; 14 bases are a match to TRBD2. The sequence came from a person between 18 and 65 years old who received the Ad26.COV2.S COVID-19 vaccine or a placebo. This specimen consisted of peripheral blood, obtained in a trial of Ad26.COV2.S vaccine versus placebo. CDR3 sequence reads: CASSSGTSGRETQYF. In DNA form, the CDR3 reads TGTGCCAGCAGCTCCGGGACTAGCGGGAGAGAGACCCAGTACTTC.